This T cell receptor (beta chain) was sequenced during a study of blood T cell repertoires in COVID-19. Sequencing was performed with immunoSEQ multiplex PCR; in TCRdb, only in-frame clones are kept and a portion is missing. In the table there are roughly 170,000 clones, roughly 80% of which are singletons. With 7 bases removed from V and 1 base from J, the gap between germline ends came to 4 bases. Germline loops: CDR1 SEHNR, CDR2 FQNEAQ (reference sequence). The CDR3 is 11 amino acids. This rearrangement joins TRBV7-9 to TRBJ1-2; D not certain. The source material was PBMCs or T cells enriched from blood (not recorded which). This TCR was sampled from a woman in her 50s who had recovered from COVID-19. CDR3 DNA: TGTGCCAGCACCCATAACTATGGCTACACCTTC. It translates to CASTHNYGYTF. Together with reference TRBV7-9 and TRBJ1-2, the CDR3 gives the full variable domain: DTGVSQNPRHKITKRGQNVTFRCDPISEHNRLYWYRQTLGQGPEFLTYFQNEAQLEKSRLLSDRFSAERPKGSFSTLEIQRTEQGDSAMYLCASTHNYGYTFGSGTRLTVV.